The text below deals with one T cell receptor beta chain. Its antigen is as yet unknown. V lost 4 bases to trimming and J lost 0 bases, with 15 bases between them. Germline CDR1 SGHDT, CDR2 YYEEEE. The length of the CDR3 is 16 residues. The record originates from a study of cytotoxic CD8 clonotypes in ibrutinib-treated CLL. The wider study: Of the patients, about a dozen were relapsed/refractory, about 15 treatment-naive and fewer than 18 IGHV unmutated. General observations from the study: Clonality went up at the time of ibrutinib response, stayed stable in sustained remission, and later dropped back toward its baseline level at progression. On treatment, the uncommon public clonotypes contracted or remained stable.

Sequencing was designed to attain a depth spanning 1 in 200,000 to 1 in 1 million T cells. The repertoire was sequenced with immunoSEQ multiplex PCR; TCRdb's copy has only in-frame clones and lacks some. The table includes roughly 52,000 clones, approximately 53% detected once. This clonotype was obtained from a human donor with chronic lymphocytic leukemia. The V call is TRBV5-6, the J call TRBJ2-3; D possibly uses TRBD1 or TRBD2 (5 bases each). This material consisted of PBMCs, taken after 12 months of ibrutinib treatment. The chain's CDR3 is CASSKASGLSTDTQYF. DNA of the CDR3: TGTGCCAGCAGCAAGGCCTCGGGGCTGAGCACAGATACGCAGTATTTT.